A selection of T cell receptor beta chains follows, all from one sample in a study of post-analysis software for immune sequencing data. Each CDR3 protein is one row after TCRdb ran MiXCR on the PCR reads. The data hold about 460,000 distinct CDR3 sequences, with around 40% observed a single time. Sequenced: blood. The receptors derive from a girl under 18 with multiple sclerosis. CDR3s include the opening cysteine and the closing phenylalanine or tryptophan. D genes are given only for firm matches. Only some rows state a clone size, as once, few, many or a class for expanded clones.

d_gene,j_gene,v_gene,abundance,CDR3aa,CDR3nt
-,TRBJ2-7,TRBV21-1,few,CASSVNLSTGLNHEQYF,TGTGCCAGCAGCGTAAACCTATCGACAGGATTAAACCACGAGCAGTACTTC
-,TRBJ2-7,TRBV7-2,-,CASSLAGLHYEQYF,TGTGCCAGCAGCTTAGCGGGTCTTCACTACGAGCAGTACTTC
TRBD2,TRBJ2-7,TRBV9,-,CASSLLAGGVNEQYF,TGTGCCAGCAGCCTTCTAGCGGGAGGGGTCAACGAGCAGTACTTC
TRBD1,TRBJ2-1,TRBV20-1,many,CSAPGQGDYNEQFF,TGCAGTGCTCCGGGACAGGGTGACTACAATGAGCAGTTCTTC
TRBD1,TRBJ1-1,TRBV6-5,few,CASSSGTGGLTEAFF,TGTGCCAGCAGTTCCGGGACAGGGGGCCTCACTGAAGCTTTCTTT
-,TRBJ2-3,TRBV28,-,CASSREWDTQYF,TGTGCCAGCAGTCGAGAGTGGGATACGCAGTATTTT
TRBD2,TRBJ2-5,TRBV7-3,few,CASSWTSGNQETQYF,TGTGCCAGCAGCTGGACTAGCGGGAACCAAGAGACCCAGTACTTC
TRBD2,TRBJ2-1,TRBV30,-,CAWSGTSGRAGEQFF,TGTGCCTGGAGCGGAACTAGCGGGAGGGCCGGCGAGCAGTTCTTC
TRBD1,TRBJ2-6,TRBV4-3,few,CASSLAATGDLSGANVLTF,TGCGCCAGCAGCCTCGCCGCGACAGGGGACCTCTCTGGGGCCAACGTCCTGACTTTC
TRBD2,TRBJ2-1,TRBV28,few,CATGLSGNNEQFF,TGTGCCACCGGACTCAGCGGGAACAATGAGCAGTTCTTC
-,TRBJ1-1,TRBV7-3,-,CASSSQPRTEAFF,TGTGCCAGCAGCTCCCAACCTAGGACTGAAGCTTTCTTT
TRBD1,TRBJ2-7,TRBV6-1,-,CASSALGTGLYEQYF,TGTGCCAGCAGCGCACTCGGGACAGGACTCTACGAGCAGTACTTC
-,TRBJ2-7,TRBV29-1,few,CSARTEFYEQYF,TGCAGCGCTCGGACAGAGTTCTACGAGCAGTACTTC
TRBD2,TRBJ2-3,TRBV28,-,CASSPGLAVDTQYF,TGTGCCAGCAGCCCGGGACTAGCCGTAGATACGCAGTATTTT
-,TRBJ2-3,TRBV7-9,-,CASSPSWADTRYF,TGTGCCAGCAGCCCCTCGTGGGCAGATACGCGGTATTTT
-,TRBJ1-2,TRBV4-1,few,CASSQARRAGNYGYTF,TGCGCCAGCAGCCAAGCCCGCCGGGCGGGAAACTATGGCTACACCTTC
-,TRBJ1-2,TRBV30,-,CAWSVLQGFYGYTF,TGTGCCTGGAGTGTATTACAGGGATTCTATGGCTACACCTTC
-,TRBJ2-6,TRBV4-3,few,CASSQDHSLSSGANVLTF,TGCGCCAGCAGCCAAGACCACAGCCTGAGCTCTGGGGCCAACGTCCTGACTTTC
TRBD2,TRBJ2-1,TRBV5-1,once,CASSLSGGDPYNEQFF,TGCGCCAGCAGCTTAAGCGGGGGGGACCCCTACAATGAGCAGTTCTTC
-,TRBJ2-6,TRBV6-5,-,CASSRTALGANVLTF,TGTGCCAGCAGTCGGACCGCTCTCGGGGCCAACGTCCTGACTTTC
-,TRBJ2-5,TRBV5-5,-,CASSPSWTAPQETQYF,TGTGCCAGCAGCCCCTCATGGACAGCCCCCCAAGAGACCCAGTACTTC
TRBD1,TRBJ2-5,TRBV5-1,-,CASSLVLGGNLGQETQYF,TGCGCCAGCAGCTTGGTTTTAGGGGGCAATCTGGGGCAAGAGACCCAGTACTTC
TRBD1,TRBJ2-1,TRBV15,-,CATSSRTGEVNEQFF,TGTGCCACCAGCAGCCGGACAGGGGAGGTTAATGAGCAGTTCTTC
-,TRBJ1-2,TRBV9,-,CASSPRRDRYGHTF,TGTGCCAGCAGCCCCCGCAGGGACCGATATGGCCACACCTTC
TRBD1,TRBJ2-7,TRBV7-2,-,CASSLLPDRDYEQYF,TGTGCCAGCAGCCTACTTCCGGACAGGGATTACGAGCAGTACTTC
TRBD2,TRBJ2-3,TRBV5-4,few,CASSLSGLAADTQYF,TGTGCCAGCAGCTTGTCGGGACTAGCGGCAGATACGCAGTATTTT
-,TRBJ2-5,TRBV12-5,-,CASGLGRAETQYF,TGTGCTAGTGGTTTGGGCCGTGCGGAGACCCAGTACTTC
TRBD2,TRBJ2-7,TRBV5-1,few,CASRLADEQYF,TGCGCCAGCAGACTAGCGGACGAGCAGTACTTC
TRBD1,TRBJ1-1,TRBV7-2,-,CASSPTTGGGRAFF,TGTGCCAGCAGCCCCACGACAGGGGGCGGGAGAGCTTTCTTT
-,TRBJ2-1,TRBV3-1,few,CASSQGFALVNEQFF,TGTGCCAGCAGCCAAGGGTTTGCATTAGTGAATGAGCAGTTCTTC
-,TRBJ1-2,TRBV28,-,CASIGGGNNYGYTF,TGTGCCAGCATCGGAGGGGGAAATAACTATGGCTACACCTTC
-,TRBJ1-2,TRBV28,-,CASSLRSGGYTF,TGTGCCAGCAGTTTACGGTCTGGTGGCTACACCTTC
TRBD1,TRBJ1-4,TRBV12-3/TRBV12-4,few,CAGSTGQENEKLFF,TGTGCCGGCAGTACGGGACAGGAGAATGAAAAACTGTTTTTT
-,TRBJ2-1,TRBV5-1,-,CASRRDEVYNEQFF,TGCGCCAGCAGGCGGGACGAGGTCTACAATGAGCAGTTCTTC
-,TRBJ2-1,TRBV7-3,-,CASSALGGRSYNEQFF,TGTGCCAGCAGCGCCTTAGGGGGGAGGTCCTACAATGAGCAGTTCTTC
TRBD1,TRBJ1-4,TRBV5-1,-,CASSSQGVREKLFF,TGCGCCAGCAGCTCGCAGGGGGTACGGGAAAAACTGTTTTTT
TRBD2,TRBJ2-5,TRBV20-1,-,CSAPTSGWYQETQYF,TGCAGTGCTCCGACTAGCGGGTGGTACCAAGAGACCCAGTACTTC
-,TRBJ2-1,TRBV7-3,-,CASSFDGRVSYNEQCF,TGTGCCAGCAGCTTTGACGGGAGAGTCTCCTACAATGAGCAGTGCTTC
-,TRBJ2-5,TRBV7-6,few,CASSLERSRAGPQETQYF,TGTGCCAGCAGCTTAGAACGGTCCAGGGCCGGCCCCCAAGAGACCCAGTACTTC
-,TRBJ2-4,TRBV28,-,CASSPERRGLAKNIQYF,TGTGCCAGCAGTCCAGAACGCAGGGGACTAGCCAAAAACATTCAGTACTTC
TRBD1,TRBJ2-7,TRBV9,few,CASSPTDRVSEQYF,TGTGCCAGCAGCCCAACGGACAGGGTAAGCGAGCAGTACTTC
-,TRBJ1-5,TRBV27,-,CASSFLDRQPQHF,TGTGCCAGCAGTTTCCTCGACAGACAGCCCCAGCATTTT
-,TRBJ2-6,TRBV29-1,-,CSVSGPVSGANVPTF,TGCAGCGTTTCAGGGCCAGTCTCTGGGGCCAACGTCCCGACTTTC
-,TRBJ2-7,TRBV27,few,CASSLSALYYEQYF,TGTGCCAGCAGTTTATCCGCCCTCTACTACGAGCAGTACTTC
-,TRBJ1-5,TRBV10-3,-,CAISESLVSTGFNQPQHF,TGTGCCATCAGTGAGTCGTTGGTCTCTACAGGTTTCAATCAGCCCCAGCATTTT
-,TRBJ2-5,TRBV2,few,CASRGDTLGETQYF,TGTGCCAGCAGGGGGGACACACTCGGGGAGACCCAGTACTTC